The clone carrying this TCR beta chain was detected only a few times. Its antigen is undetermined. Trimming took off 0 bases at V and 9 bases at J, with 12 bases between the two ends. In germline, CDR1 is GTSNPN, CDR2 SVGIG (reference sequence). This CDR3 has 13 residues. This sample stems from a study of CD8+ T cells in alopecia areata. Overall study context: Treatment ran 6 to 18 months, with 6 months of follow-up afterward. General study points: Scalp lesions, especially in alopecia totalis/universalis, had higher clonality than normal scalp.

Patients with alopecia areata provided lesional scalp punch biopsies as well as peripheral blood. Isolated RNA was reverse transcribed into cDNA used as the sequencing template. This table comes from immunoSEQ multiplex PCR, and its TCRdb copy is limited to in-frame clones, with some not included. The profile shows fewer than 250,000 clones, about 60% of them singletons. The V call is TRBV30, the J call TRBJ2-1, with no clear D. The receptor's source is a human donor with alopecia areata. Sequenced here: CD4+ T cells sorted from blood, sampled at week 0. The CDR3 reads CAWSVRRRGEQFF. CDR3 DNA: TGTGCCTGGAGTGTACGACGTCGCGGTGAGCAGTTCTTC.